Listed below are T cell receptor beta chains from one sample, sequenced in a study of tumor-infiltrating lymphocytes in localized non-small cell lung cancer. Profiled with immunoSEQ multiplex PCR; TCRdb holds only in-frame clones, not every one. The top ten clones hold around 5.8% of a sample with 5,000 to 6,500 clones, less than 85% of them seen once. The sequencing sample was made of lung tumor tissue. The receptors originated from a human donor with non-small cell lung cancer. Each CDR3 is given without its conserved first and last residue. Each record gives: CDR3 protein, J gene, CDR3 length, V gene.

CDR3aa: ASRGARISPLH
j_gene: TRBJ1-6
len: 11
v_gene: TRBV27

CDR3aa: ASSPTGLGGELF
j_gene: TRBJ2-2
len: 12
v_gene: TRBV14

CDR3aa: AWSVISGTRWGYT
j_gene: TRBJ1-2
len: 13
v_gene: TRBV30

CDR3aa: ASSYGATNEKLF
j_gene: TRBJ1-4
len: 12
v_gene: TRBV6-5

CDR3aa: ASSSGQSYGYT
j_gene: TRBJ1-2
len: 11
v_gene: TRBV5-6

CDR3aa: ASTSEGFYNSPLH
j_gene: TRBJ1-6
len: 13
v_gene: TRBV6-6

CDR3aa: ASSYWTGVAKNIQY
j_gene: TRBJ2-4
len: 14
v_gene: TRBV5-6

CDR3aa: ASSPDASYNEQF
j_gene: TRBJ2-1
len: 12
v_gene: TRBV6-5

CDR3aa: ASSDTPGGIEGQY
j_gene: TRBJ2-3
len: 13
v_gene: TRBV9

CDR3aa: ANSLVYLEVSGNTIY
j_gene: TRBJ1-3
len: 15
v_gene: TRBV19

CDR3aa: ASSQVLSDSREKLF
j_gene: TRBJ1-4
len: 14
v_gene: TRBV4-1

CDR3aa: ASSPGPPLGEQY
j_gene: TRBJ2-7
len: 12
v_gene: TRBV5-1

CDR3aa: ASSRTTGASSGNTIY
j_gene: TRBJ1-3
len: 15
v_gene: TRBV7-9

CDR3aa: ASSLGLAGGYEQY
j_gene: TRBJ2-7
len: 13
v_gene: TRBV5-1

CDR3aa: ASSLRSGVGETQY
j_gene: TRBJ2-5
len: 13
v_gene: TRBV5-1

CDR3aa: AWSVLGMDEAF
j_gene: TRBJ1-1
len: 11
v_gene: TRBV30

CDR3aa: ASSLSSRETQY
j_gene: TRBJ2-5
len: 11
v_gene: TRBV7-3

CDR3aa: ASSSQGARTDTQY
j_gene: TRBJ2-3
len: 13
v_gene: TRBV27

CDR3aa: ASSQDLRGQGKTDTQY
j_gene: TRBJ2-3
len: 16
v_gene: TRBV4-3

CDR3aa: ASSPRDRGQTQY
j_gene: TRBJ2-5
len: 12
v_gene: TRBV7-2

CDR3aa: ASRDGTGDQPQH
j_gene: TRBJ1-5
len: 12
v_gene: TRBV7-9

CDR3aa: ASSSSGTTDTQY
j_gene: TRBJ2-3
len: 12
v_gene: TRBV19

CDR3aa: ASSPNRGRSSYEQY
j_gene: TRBJ2-7
len: 14
v_gene: TRBV7-7

CDR3aa: ASSQGMASGDYEQY
j_gene: TRBJ2-7
len: 14
v_gene: TRBV4-2

CDR3aa: ASSETQGPRYEKLF
j_gene: TRBJ1-4
len: 14
v_gene: TRBV2

CDR3aa: ASSAGTSGAYEQY
j_gene: TRBJ2-7
len: 13
v_gene: TRBV9

CDR3aa: AWSVQGASDTEAF
j_gene: TRBJ1-1
len: 13
v_gene: TRBV30

CDR3aa: ASSASDRVNEKLF
j_gene: TRBJ1-4
len: 13
v_gene: TRBV9

CDR3aa: ASSYSGQITEEQY
j_gene: TRBJ2-7
len: 13
v_gene: TRBV6-5

CDR3aa: ASLAGGPIADTQY
j_gene: TRBJ2-3
len: 13
v_gene: TRBV5-1

CDR3aa: ASRRGQAPSYEQY
j_gene: TRBJ2-7
len: 13
v_gene: TRBV28

CDR3aa: AISDPHRTNTGELF
j_gene: TRBJ2-2
len: 14
v_gene: TRBV10-3

CDR3aa: SVVGQRDEQF
j_gene: TRBJ2-1
len: 10
v_gene: TRBV29-1

CDR3aa: ASSGGVRYEQY
j_gene: TRBJ2-7
len: 11
v_gene: TRBV6-5

CDR3aa: AWTSKGDYHEKLF
j_gene: TRBJ1-4
len: 13
v_gene: TRBV30

CDR3aa: ASSPPTSGRYNEQF
j_gene: TRBJ2-1
len: 14
v_gene: TRBV14

CDR3aa: ASSLDGRPGEPQH
j_gene: TRBJ1-5
len: 13
v_gene: TRBV11-2

CDR3aa: ASSSLGVHTEAF
j_gene: TRBJ1-1
len: 12
v_gene: TRBV6-6

CDR3aa: ASSKGTGGTSNQPQH
j_gene: TRBJ1-5
len: 15
v_gene: TRBV4-1

CDR3aa: ASSRCQDRTSRANVLT
j_gene: TRBJ2-6
len: 16
v_gene: TRBV10-1

CDR3aa: ASSLDSGLRGDTQY
j_gene: TRBJ2-3
len: 14
v_gene: TRBV7-3

CDR3aa: ASSLELAGVGELF
j_gene: TRBJ2-2
len: 13
v_gene: TRBV5-1

CDR3aa: ASSPGRTASYEQY
j_gene: TRBJ2-7
len: 13
v_gene: TRBV11-3

CDR3aa: SVEAFATGELF
j_gene: TRBJ2-2
len: 11
v_gene: TRBV29-1

CDR3aa: ASRSYTEAF
j_gene: TRBJ1-1
len: 9
v_gene: TRBV27

CDR3aa: ASSEVKVLYNEQF
j_gene: TRBJ2-1
len: 13
v_gene: TRBV6-1

CDR3aa: ATATGQVDAEAF
j_gene: TRBJ1-1
len: 12
v_gene: TRBV10-3

CDR3aa: ASSLGAGWNTEAF
j_gene: TRBJ1-1
len: 13
v_gene: TRBV7-8